The rows below give T cell receptor beta chains drawn from one sample of a study of T and B cells in COVID-19 patients. One entry per CDR3 protein results from TCRdb running MiXCR on the multiplex PCR reads. This sample has about 3,600 distinct CDR3 sequences, with roughly a quarter found just once. Input material: blood. These receptors were obtained from a human donor with active COVID-19. The CDR3 runs from the conserved cysteine through the conserved F or W. The size entry is marked missing in some rows and otherwise reads once, few, many or a size class.

TRBV14	TRBJ2-1	few	17	CASSQDWDRSSYNEQFF
TRBV4-3	TRBJ2-3	few	15	CASSQDLSEGDTQYF
TRBV6-2/TRBV6-3	TRBJ2-3	few	16	CASSYARGLGTDTQYF
TRBV5-1	TRBJ2-3	few	17	CASSLDASGGATDTQYF
TRBV4-2	TRBJ1-4	.	12	CASSQEGEKLFF
TRBV30	TRBJ2-1	medium-sized	12	CAWSPRDSGQFF
TRBV27	TRBJ1-2	.	16	CASSPPGGVGSYGYTF
TRBV7-9	TRBJ2-1	.	15	CASSLREGAAIEQFF
TRBV12-3/TRBV12-4	TRBJ2-6	medium-sized	15	CASGQAGAGANVLTF
TRBV19	TRBJ2-2	large	16	CASSAGTGFLAGELFF
TRBV9	TRBJ2-1	.	17	CASSSPGGDRQNNEQFF
TRBV5-6	TRBJ2-2	.	16	CASSWEQGRGTGELFF
TRBV6-2/TRBV6-3	TRBJ1-6	few	15	CASNNIAGGNSPLHF
TRBV30	TRBJ2-7	medium-sized	11	CAGNTGPEQYF
TRBV24-1	TRBJ2-1	medium-sized	22	CATSDPVNPGTSGLSSYNEQFF
TRBV19	TRBJ2-7	once	12	CATGQGAYEQYF